These T cell receptor beta chains were read from a single sample in a study of Graves' ophthalmopathy and Graves' hyperthyroidism. A single record per CDR3 protein comes from TCRdb applying MiXCR to the multiplex PCR reads. This table has roughly 300,000 distinct CDR3 sequences, 17% appearing once. Sequencing was carried out using peripheral blood. These receptors were taken from an adult man with Graves' ophthalmopathy. The CDR3 runs from the conserved cysteine through the conserved F or W. Fields, in order: D gene, CDR3 length, J gene, V gene, clone size, CDR3 DNA, CDR3 protein. D genes are given only for firm matches. Only some rows state a clone size, as once, few, many or a class for expanded clones.

. | 18 | TRBJ2-2 | TRBV18 | . | TGTGCCAGCTCACCACGATCGGGCACTTCGCCCAACACCGGGGAGCTGTTTTTT | CASSPRSGTSPNTGELFF
. | 13 | TRBJ1-1 | TRBV10-3 | many | TGTGCCAGCAAATGGACGGCGAACACTGAAGCTTTCTTT | CASKWTANTEAFF
. | 14 | TRBJ1-1 | TRBV3-1 | many | TGTGCCAGCAGGCAAAGACGGTCGAACACTGAAGCTTTCTTT | CASRQRRSNTEAFF
. | 14 | TRBJ1-2 | TRBV19 | many | TGTGCCAGTAACGAGTTCGGGGGTAACTATGGCTACACCTTC | CASNEFGGNYGYTF
TRBD1 | 14 | TRBJ2-7 | TRBV5-1 | many | TGCGCCAGCAGCTTGACAGGGGGCAACTACGAGCAGTACTTC | CASSLTGGNYEQYF
. | 13 | TRBJ2-7 | TRBV12-3/TRBV12-4 | many | TGTGCCAGCAGTTTAAAACAGGGCTACGAGCAGTACTTC | CASSLKQGYEQYF
. | 16 | TRBJ1-6 | TRBV13 | many | TGTGCCAGCAGCAAAATAGGGGGAGATGGAAATTCACCCCTCCACTTT | CASSKIGGDGNSPLHF
. | 13 | TRBJ2-7 | TRBV15 | . | TGTGCCACTAAAAAAGGGGGGGACTACGAGCAGTACTTC | CATKKGGDYEQYF
. | 12 | TRBJ2-7 | TRBV20-1 | . | TGCAGTGCTAGTCCGGGATTCGACGAGCAGTACTTC | CSASPGFDEQYF
. | 14 | TRBJ1-1 | TRBV12-3/TRBV12-4 | many | TGTGCCAGCGTAACAGGCGGGTTGAACACTGAAGCTTTCTTT | CASVTGGLNTEAFF
TRBD1 | 17 | TRBJ1-2 | TRBV6-5 | many | TGTGCCAGCAGTTACCGGGACAGGGGGCGATCTAACTATGGCTACACCTTC | CASSYRDRGRSNYGYTF
. | 14 | TRBJ1-1 | TRBV7-2 | few | TGTGCCAGCACCCCACATGCAGGGTACACTGAAGCTTTCTTT | CASTPHAGYTEAFF
TRBD2 | 16 | TRBJ2-5 | TRBV27 | many | TGTGCCAGCAGTAGCCCCCGCGGCGGGAGGAGGGAGACCCAGTACTTC | CASSSPRGGRRETQYF
. | 16 | TRBJ2-2 | TRBV24-1 | . | TGTGCCACCAGTAGGGGGGACTTCGCGAACACCGGGGAGCTGTTTTTT | CATSRGDFANTGELFF
. | 16 | TRBJ1-1 | TRBV12-3/TRBV12-4 | few | TGTGCCAGCAGTCCAGACTCGGCACAGCAGAACACTGAAGCTTACTTT | CASSPDSAQQNTEAYF
TRBD2 | 14 | TRBJ2-2 | TRBV20-1 | . | TGCAGCGCGGACTCAGTCTACCCAGGCGGGGGGCTGTTTTTT | CSADSVYPGGGLFF
TRBD2 | 15 | TRBJ2-3 | TRBV30 | . | TGTGCCTGGAGGGCAGGACTAGCGGGAGTAGGTACGCAGTATTTT | CAWRAGLAGVGTQYF
. | 11 | TRBJ2-7 | TRBV29-1 | many | TGCAGCGGGTTGGTTCTCGCCGAGCAGTACTTC | CSGLVLAEQYF
. | 15 | TRBJ2-5 | TRBV5-5 | many | TGTGCCAGCAGCCCGGAATGGCGAGGCCGCGAGACCCAGTACTTC | CASSPEWRGRETQYF
TRBD1 | 14 | TRBJ2-7 | TRBV29-1 | many | TGCAGCGTTGAAGGCGGGACAGGGGCCTACGAGCAGTACTTC | CSVEGGTGAYEQYF
TRBD2 | 19 | TRBJ2-7 | TRBV6-2/TRBV6-3 | many | TGTGCCAGCAGGGGATGGGCGTCCCTCGTAGCGGGGGACTCCTACGAGCAGTACTTC | CASRGWASLVAGDSYEQYF
. | 15 | TRBJ1-2 | TRBV6-5 | many | TGTGCCAGCAGAGTAGTGGGGCAGGGAAACTATGGCTACACCTTC | CASRVVGQGNYGYTF
TRBD2 | 18 | TRBJ2-5 | TRBV12-3/TRBV12-4 | . | TGTGCCAGCAGTTTCGGACTAGCGGGAGGGTCGCTGGGAGAGTCCCAGTACTTC | CASSFGLAGGSLGESQYF
. | 18 | TRBJ1-5 | TRBV7-6 | many | TGTGCCAGCAGCCTGGCGGGGCAGAGAATGAGTAGCAATCAGCCCCAGCATTTT | CASSLAGQRMSSNQPQHF
TRBD1 | 14 | TRBJ1-2 | TRBV24-1 | many | TGTGCCACCAGTGATCCACTGACAGGGCGCGGCTACACCTTC | CATSDPLTGRGYTF
. | 13 | TRBJ1-5 | TRBV6-1 | many | TGTGCCAGCCTTCTCAGGGTGGATCAGCCCCAGCATTTT | CASLLRVDQPQHF
. | 17 | TRBJ1-1 | TRBV5-1 | many | TGCGCCAGCAGCTTGGGGTCCACGCCGCTTGGGAACACTGAAGCTTTCTTT | CASSLGSTPLGNTEAFF
. | 14 | TRBJ2-2 | TRBV28 | many | TGTGCCAGCAGTCTTCTACCCGCCGCCGGGGAGCTGTTTTTT | CASSLLPAAGELFF
. | 16 | TRBJ2-5 | TRBV6-2/TRBV6-3 | once | TGTGCCAGCAGCTACGACTCCCGGGGGCGGAAAGAGACCCAGTACTTC | CASSYDSRGRKETQYF